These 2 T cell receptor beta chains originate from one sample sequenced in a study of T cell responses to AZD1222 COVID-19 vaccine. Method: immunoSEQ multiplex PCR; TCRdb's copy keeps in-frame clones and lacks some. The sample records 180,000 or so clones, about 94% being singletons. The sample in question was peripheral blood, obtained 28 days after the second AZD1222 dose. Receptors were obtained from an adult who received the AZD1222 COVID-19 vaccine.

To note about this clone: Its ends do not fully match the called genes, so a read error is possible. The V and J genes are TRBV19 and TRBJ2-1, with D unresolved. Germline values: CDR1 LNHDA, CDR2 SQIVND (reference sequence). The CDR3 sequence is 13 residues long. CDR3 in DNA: TGTGCCAGCAGTATAAACTCCTACAATGAGCAGTTCTTC. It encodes CASSINSYNEQFF.

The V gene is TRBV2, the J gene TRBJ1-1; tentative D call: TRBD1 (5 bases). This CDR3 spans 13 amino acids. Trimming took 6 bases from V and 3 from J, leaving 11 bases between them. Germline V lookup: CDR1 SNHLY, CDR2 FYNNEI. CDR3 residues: CASSAEGDTEAFF. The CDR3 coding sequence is TGTGCCAGCAGCGCCGAAGGGGACACTGAAGCTTTCTTT.